Listed below are T cell receptor beta chains from one sample, sequenced in a study of PD-1 blockade in mismatch repair-deficient tumors. The repertoire was sequenced with immunoSEQ multiplex PCR; TCRdb's copy has only in-frame clones and lacks some. The repertoire has 40,000 to 60,000 clones, more than 75% of them found once; the top ten carry 3% to 3.5%. Sequenced material: peripheral blood, taken 4 weeks after starting pembrolizumab. All receptors derive from an adult with mismatch repair-deficient cancer. Each CDR3 is given with its conserved first and last residue. The D gene is left open where the match is weak.

D,V,CDR3
.,TRBV9,CASSQGPPDTQYF
.,TRBV5-4,CASSPDSAGSQYF
.,TRBV7-2,CASSFDNNYGYTF
TRBD2,TRBV10-2,CASSPGTSGSLYTDTQYF
.,TRBV30,CAWSVQGGYYGYTF
TRBD2,TRBV14,CASSPTTGGKNIQYF
.,TRBV11-2,CASSSRVGEGEAFF
TRBD2,TRBV11-2,CASSPGTSGIRETQYF
.,TRBV9,CASAGTGRGGPNGYTF
TRBD2,TRBV5-4,CASSLGLAKHEQFF
TRBD1,TRBV19,CASKGTGLRGELFF
.,TRBV18,CASSRDPVGEQYF
.,TRBV28,CATKGDWETQYF
TRBD1,TRBV29-1,CSVGTGETEAFF
TRBD1,TRBV5-1,CASSLAHTGGYNEQFF
.,TRBV18,CASSYNAGAEAFF
TRBD1,TRBV6-5,CASSQDRINYGYTF
.,TRBV5-8,CASSPRQLLAKNIQYF
.,TRBV11-2,CASSLGRLIYEQYF
.,TRBV6-4,CASSVSINEQFF
TRBD1,TRBV7-9,CASSPRQGPSGANVLTF
.,TRBV7-3,CASSPDSSYNEQFF
TRBD1,TRBV10-3,CAISEYRQGSSYEQYF
.,TRBV6-5,CASSMGPNTQYF
.,TRBV6-5,CASSYRASPQKQFF
.,TRBV6-1,CASSEIMGRRNTGELFF
TRBD2,TRBV2,CASKTTSGGGGEQFF
.,TRBV11-2,CASSPGTANEKLFF
.,TRBV6-5,CASSESGAQHF
.,TRBV7-9,CASSFGAGGGHEQYF
.,TRBV30,CAWIGGIGHGYTF
.,TRBV19,CASSSWGGTEAFF
TRBD1,TRBV7-6,CASSPLTGTNTGELFF
TRBD2,TRBV27,CASSTLAGSTYNEQFF
TRBD2,TRBV29-1,CSVEGGLAGDREQYF
TRBD1,TRBV11-3,CASSSGTGVMNTEAFF
TRBD2,TRBV6-5,CASSLGGRGPYEQYF
.,TRBV6-1,CASSSLGGIEQFF
.,TRBV19,CASSMFGYGYTF
TRBD2,TRBV7-9,CASMIGVVASGQETQYF
.,TRBV7-9,CASSGPLGGMNTEAFF
TRBD1,TRBV5-1,CASSDTDRAVYNEQFF
.,TRBV9,CASSVDGDAKNIQYF
TRBD2,TRBV6-4,CASRGDSGRETSTDTQYF
.,TRBV6-1,CASSESGLPTNEQFF
TRBD1,TRBV7-2,CASSLEGRGQYEQYF
.,TRBV14,CASSQSLGYLYEQYF
.,TRBV19,CASQGPYEQYF
TRBD2,TRBV4-2,CASSQDLGGRVSPDTQYF